One and the same sample provided the 9 T cell receptor beta chains below, sequenced in a study of CD8 T cells in Susac syndrome. RNA was extracted with the RNeasy kit, and a quantity of 0.5 to 1 ug was reverse transcribed using random hexamers. TCRdb recomputed calls from the immunoSEQ multiplex PCR reads with MiXCR, one row per CDR3 protein. This table holds roughly 170,000 distinct CDR3 sequences, about 93% found once. Sequenced input: CD4+ T cells from PBMCs. The receptors originated from a human donor with multiple sclerosis.

The chain is built from TRBV2 and TRBJ2-1; weak D call: TRBD2 (6 bases). Trimming pared 2 bases from V and 9 bases from J, leaving 17 bases between. CDR3 length equals 15 residues. Germline CDR1 SNHLY, CDR2 FYNNEI. CDR3: CASSELVSARGEQFF. CDR3 sequence (DNA): TGTGCCAGCAGTGAACTTGTGTCGGCGCGGGGTGAGCAGTTCTTC.

This clonotype was detected once. The CDR3 reads CASSLPPGQGAETQYF. The CDR3 DNA follows: TGTGCCAGCAGTCTTCCCCCGGGACAGGGGGCGGAGACCCAGTACTTC. The chain employs TRBV5-4 and TRBJ2-5; 12 bases are a match to TRBD1. Germline-derived CDR1 and CDR2 are SGHNT and YYREEE (reference sequence). The CDR3 is made up of 16 amino acids. V gave up 5 bases and J gave up 5 bases; unmatched junction bases: 10.

The chain carries TRBV5-4 and TRBJ2-1, with TRBD2 matching over 8 bases. The CDR3 contains 14 residues. V was pared by 4 bases and J by 7 bases, with 7 bases of the junction left unmatched. Germline lookup yields CDR1 SGHNT and CDR2 YYREEE (reference sequence). The CDR3 coding sequence is TGTGCCAGCAGCCCCTCCGGGACTAGGAATGAGCAGTTCTTC. Translating gives CASSPSGTRNEQFF.

The gene calls are TRBV12-3 or TRBV12-4 and TRBJ1-3; D is unresolved. This CDR3 is built from 13 residues. Trimming cost V 3 bases and J 0 bases, with 3 bases left between them. The CDR3 DNA reads TGTGCCAGCAGTTTGTTCTCTGGAAACACCATATATTTT. It yields the protein CASSLFSGNTIYF.

The chain is built from TRBV5-1 and TRBJ2-5; 8 bases map to TRBD2. CDR3 length: 15 residues. The ends lost 2 bases at V and 2 bases at J; junction bases unmatched: 5. Looked up from germline, CDR1 is SGHRS and CDR2 is YFSETQ. DNA of the CDR3: TGCGCCAGCAGCTTAAGGTCTAGCGGGCAAGAGACCCAGTACTTC. Protein product: CASSLRSSGQETQYF.

The chain employs TRBV10-3 and TRBJ2-2, with D possibly being TRBD1 (6 bases). Trimming took 2 bases from V and 1 from J, leaving 14 bases between them. The CDR3 has 17 amino acids. Germline values: CDR1 ENHRY, CDR2 SYGVKD. The CDR3 DNA reads TGTGCCATCAGTGAGCACAGGGTTAATAAGAACACCGGGGAGCTGTTTTTT. It is translated as CAISEHRVNKNTGELFF.

This clonotype was observed a handful of times. CDR3 nucleotides: TGCGCCAGCAGCCCAAGCGGGACTCAGGGATCATATGGCTACACCTTC. Protein: CASSPSGTQGSYGYTF. The gene calls are TRBV4-3 and TRBJ1-2, with D possibly being TRBD1 (5 bases). The V end was cut by 4 bases, the J end by 5 bases, with 20 bases between. The CDR3 has 16 amino acids. Germline CDR1 LGHNA, CDR2 YSLEER.

V gene TRBV5-4 combines with J gene TRBJ2-3; no clear D gene. V dropped 0 bases and J dropped 0 bases, with 8 bases sitting between them. The CDR3 runs to 15 residues. Germline loops: CDR1 SGHNT, CDR2 YYREEE (reference sequence). The CDR3 nucleotides are TGTGCCAGCAGCTTGGTGAGCAGGAGCACAGATACGCAGTATTTT. Protein product: CASSLVSRSTDTQYF.

The chain combines TRBV27 with TRBJ2-4; D may be TRBD2 (6 bases). Germline CDR1 reads MNHEY; CDR2 reads SMNVEV (reference sequence). This CDR3 spans 13 amino acids. V lost 4 bases and J lost 15, with 19 bases in between. The DNA of the CDR3 is TGTGCCAGCAGTTCCGGCGGGGCTAAGTTTTCGTACTTC. Its protein product is CASSSGGAKFSYF.